The entry below describes one T cell receptor beta chain. These data come from a study of blood T cell repertoires in COVID-19. Study background: The United States, Italy and Spain were the sources of the acute and convalescent COVID-19 samples. From T cells, B-cell-depleted T cells, or PBMCs came the material, which was cDNA or gDNA.

The V gene's germline CDR1 is LGHNA and CDR2 YNFKEQ. The CDR3 covers 17 residues. The V segment lost 0 bases and the J segment 0 bases; nucleotides outside the gene matches: 2. Source study methods: Using reference gene primer amplification, nucleated cell counts were estimated. Using immunoSEQ multiplex PCR, the repertoire was profiled, and TCRdb retains in-frame clones only, with some absent. Clone size and the V and J calls come from that table; the DNA yielded D and trimming. The sample yields a few hundred thousand clones, 88% seen once. The V and J genes are TRBV4-2 and TRBJ2-1; 10 positions agree with TRBD2. This TCR came from a man aged 18 to 29 with active or convalescent COVID-19. The sample comprised peripheral blood. Here the CDR3 DNA reads TGTGCCAGCAGCCAAGATCTAGCGGGGGTCTCCTACAATGAGCAGTTCTTC. It encodes CASSQDLAGVSYNEQFF.